This T cell receptor beta chain is from a study of T cell repertoires in cytomegalovirus infection. About the study: Public TCR beta signatures indicated both CMV infection and matching HLA type. Study outcomes and limitations: There were carriers of CMV plus the relevant HLA, and cumulative public TCR beta family frequency identified them. Clonotype analysis showed dominance of the ex vivo response by HLA-C-restricted CMV-specific TCR beta clonotypes.

TCRdb re-analysed the reads in MiXCR, keeping a single row per CDR3 protein. This sample yields 630,000 or so distinct CDR3 sequences, of which 20% to 25% are seen a single time; approximately 8% belongs to the top ten. This clonotype was detected ten times or more. What it binds is not known. The TCR comes from a human donor in good health (CMV status not recorded). Some clones in this sample may be carry-over from other donors' samples. Sequencing input: CD8+ T cells from PBMCs.

The CDR3 DNA follows: TGTGCCAGCAGCTTAAGGGCTAGCGGGGGGTGGGATGAGCAGTTCTTC. Translated, it gives CASSLRASGGWDEQFF. V and J are TRBV7-2 and TRBJ2-1, with 11 bases lining up with TRBD2. Germline V gene data show CDR1 as SGHTA and CDR2 as FQGNSA. CDR3 length: 16 amino acids. With 2 bases clipped from V and 8 bases from J, the junction kept 8 bases outside the gene matches.